The 5 T cell receptor beta chains below were found in one sample sequenced in a study of cytomegalovirus exposure and HLA in healthy donors. 60 Vbeta and 13 Jbeta primers were used in PCR. Profiled with immunoSEQ multiplex PCR; TCRdb holds only in-frame clones, not every one. Among more than 150,000 clones listed, less than 90% were seen once. The sequencing input was PBMCs. The receptors originated from a girl aged 10-17 years in good health and CMV-seropositive.

The chain employs TRBV4-1 and TRBJ2-5, with D hard to call. With 4 bases removed from V and 5 bases from J, the gap between germline ends came to 17 bases. There are 15 residues in the CDR3. The germline V gene has CDR1 MGHRA and CDR2 YSYEKL. CDR3 sequence reads: CASSPEDSPRETQYF. In DNA form, the CDR3 reads TGCGCCAGCAGCCCCGAAGACTCCCCAAGGGAGACCCAGTACTTC.

The CDR3 sequence is CSVLRRESYEQYF. The CDR3 DNA reads TGCAGCGTTCTACGACGGGAAAGCTACGAGCAGTACTTC. The chain couples TRBV29-1 to TRBJ2-7, with D maybe TRBD2 (5 bases). CDR1 SQVTM and CDR2 ANQGSEA come from the germline V gene. V was shortened by 5 bases and J by 3 bases, with 14 bases between the two germline ends. The CDR3 has 13 amino acids.

This rearrangement joins TRBV30 to TRBJ1-2; TRBD1 agrees at 9 bases. J was trimmed by 6 bases and V by 0 bases; bases with no gene match: 5. The CDR3 length is 14 residues. From germline, CDR1 is GTSNPN and CDR2 SVGIG (reference sequence). This chain's CDR3 is CAWSVRTGVDGYTF. For the CDR3, the DNA is TGTGCCTGGAGTGTAAGGACAGGGGTGGATGGCTACACCTTC.

This clone was found a few times. The rearrangement joins TRBV9 to TRBJ1-2; TRBD1 might be the D (6 bases). V was pared by 0 bases and J by 4 bases, with 10 bases between. CDR1 is SGDLS, CDR2 YYNGEE, per germline. This CDR3 spans 14 amino acids. CDR3 bases: TGTGCCAGCAGCGTAGAGGCAGGGGCCTATGGCTACACCTTC. Its protein is CASSVEAGAYGYTF.

The rearrangement links TRBV5-1 to TRBJ2-5; unclear D gene. The last part of the DNA fits TRBJ2-7 better; the J call may be wrong. Per the germline V gene, CDR1 is SGHRS and CDR2 is YFSETQ. The CDR3 has 14 residues. CDR3 DNA sequence: TGCGCCAGCAGCTTGGGTTACGTCTCCTACGAGCAGTACTTC. It encodes CASSLGYVSYEQYF.